This TCR beta chain is from a study of cytomegalovirus exposure and HLA in healthy donors. Study-wide results and caveats: In a later analysis, at a false discovery rate of 0.05, 15,000 to 20,000 TCR beta sequences were associated with HLA alleles.

The PCR was carried out with 60 Vbeta primers and 13 Jbeta primers. Repertoires were generated with immunoSEQ multiplex PCR, while TCRdb's copy carries only in-frame clones and drops some. This table holds 110,000 to 150,000 clones, roughly three quarters found once. On this clone itself: Antigen: not known.

Germline-derived CDR1 and CDR2 are GTSNPN and SVGIG (reference sequence). The CDR3 sequence is 13 residues long. Trimming stripped 2 bases from V and 4 bases from J, with 9 bases between. Sequencing was performed on PBMCs. The chain links TRBV30 to TRBJ1-5; TRBD1 might be the D (6 bases). The sequence derives from a man aged 18 to 30 in good health and CMV-seronegative. As DNA, the CDR3 is TGTGCCTGGAGTTCGGGACAAAATCAGCCCCAGCATTTT. It specifies CAWSSGQNQPQHF. The complete variable domain, with remaining parts taken from reference TRBV30 and TRBJ1-5, reads SQTIHQWPATLVQPVGSPLSLECTVEGTSNPNLYWYRQAAGRGLQLLFYSVGIGQISSEVPQNLSASRPQDRQFILSSKKLLLSDSGFYLCAWSSGQNQPQHFGDGTRLSIL.